The clone carrying this T cell receptor (beta chain) was seen once. The antigen is undetermined. Time point: patch test 1, 2 weeks after DPC sensitization. Specified treatment: therapeutic diphenylcyclopropenone sensitization with weekly scalp DPC. This CDR3 has 13 residues. CDR1 is SEHNR, CDR2 FQNEAQ, per germline (reference sequence). V lost 5 bases, J lost 6 bases, and 2 bases stayed unmatched. These data come from a study of human T cells and chemical hapten exposure. Whole-study findings and limits: Expanded TCRs grouped into significantly more large CDR3 similarity clusters than controls produced. Donors had alopecia, so their immune response may differ from healthy people's. A positive correlation with patch test score was found for PT1 expanded TCR counts.

TCRdb reprocessed the RACE reads with MiXCR, giving one entry per CDR3 protein. Of 74,000 or so distinct CDR3 sequences listed, over 9% are singletons. This receptor was obtained from a woman aged 50 to 60 with alopecia areata. Some clones in this sample may be carry-over from other donors' samples. Sequenced material: whole blood, taken in connection with sensitization to the hapten diphenylcyclopropenone (DPC). The V gene is TRBV7-9, the J gene TRBJ2-2; 8 nucleotides agree with TRBD1. Here the CDR3 reads CASSPTGAGELFF. CDR3 nucleotide sequence: TGTGCCAGCAGCCCGACAGGGGCCGGGGAGCTGTTTTTT.